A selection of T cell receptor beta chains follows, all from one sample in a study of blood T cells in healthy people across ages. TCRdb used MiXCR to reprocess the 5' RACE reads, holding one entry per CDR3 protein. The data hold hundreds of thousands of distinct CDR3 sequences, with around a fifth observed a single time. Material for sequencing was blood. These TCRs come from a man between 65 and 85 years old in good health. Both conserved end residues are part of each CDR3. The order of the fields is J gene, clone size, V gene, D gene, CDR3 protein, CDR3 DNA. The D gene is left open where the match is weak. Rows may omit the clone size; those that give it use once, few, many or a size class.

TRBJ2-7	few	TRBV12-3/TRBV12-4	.	CASRAGTEAHEQYF	TGTGCCAGCAGAGCTGGGACCGAAGCTCACGAGCAGTACTTC
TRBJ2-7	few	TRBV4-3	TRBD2	CASSHLGTSGTEQYF	TGCGCCAGCAGCCACCTCGGGACTAGCGGGACGGAGCAGTACTTC
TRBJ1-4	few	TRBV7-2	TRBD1	CASSLVTGASEKLFF	TGTGCCAGCAGCTTAGTTACAGGGGCAAGTGAAAAACTGTTTTTT
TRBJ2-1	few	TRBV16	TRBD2	CASSPSTSGEQFF	TGTGCCAGCAGCCCGTCGACTAGCGGCGAGCAGTTCTTC
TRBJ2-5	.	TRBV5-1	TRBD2	CASSLGGTSGSGETQYF	TGCGCCAGCAGCTTGGGGGGGACTAGCGGGAGTGGAGAGACCCAGTACTTC
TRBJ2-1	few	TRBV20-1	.	CSARAAILEGVVGSYNEQFF	TGCAGTGCTAGAGCCGCGATCTTAGAAGGGGTTGTAGGCTCCTACAATGAGCAGTTCTTC
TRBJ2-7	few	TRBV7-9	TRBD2	CASTLGEGSYEQYF	TGTGCCAGCACCCTAGGGGAGGGATCCTACGAGCAGTACTTC
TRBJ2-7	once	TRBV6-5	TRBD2	CASSYTSGEAYEQYF	TGTGCCAGCAGTTACACAAGCGGGGAGGCCTACGAGCAGTACTTC
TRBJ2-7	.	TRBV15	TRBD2	CATSRDPPGLAGYNEQYF	TGTGCCACCAGCAGAGATCCACCGGGACTAGCGGGATACAACGAGCAGTACTTC
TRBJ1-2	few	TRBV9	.	CAIPVLDGYTF	TGTGCCATCCCCGTTCTGGATGGCTACACCTTC
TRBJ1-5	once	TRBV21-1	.	CASSKGGRAFSSNQPQHF	TGTGCCAGCAGCAAAGGAGGCAGGGCGTTCTCTAGCAATCAGCCCCAGCATTTT
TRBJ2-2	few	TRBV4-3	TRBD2	CASSQDSTSGPTGELFF	TGCGCCAGCAGCCAAGATTCGACTAGCGGGCCGACCGGGGAGCTGTTTTTT
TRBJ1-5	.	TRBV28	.	CASSDNRVQRVNQPQHF	TGTGCCAGCAGCGACAACAGGGTTCAGAGGGTAAATCAGCCCCAGCATTTT
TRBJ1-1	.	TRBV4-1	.	CASSQEVTVTEAFF	TGCGCCAGCAGCCAAGAGGTTACGGTGACCGAAGCTTTCTTT
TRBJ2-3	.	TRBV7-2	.	CASSFTSGSEDTQYF	TGTGCCAGCAGCTTTACTAGTGGGAGTGAGGATACGCAGTATTTT
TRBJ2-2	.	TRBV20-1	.	CSAYPSGPKFAGELFF	TGCAGTGCCTATCCCTCGGGACCCAAATTCGCCGGGGAGCTGTTTTTT
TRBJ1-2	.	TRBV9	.	CASSVEGSGYGYTF	TGTGCCAGCAGCGTAGAAGGTTCGGGCTATGGCTACACCTTC
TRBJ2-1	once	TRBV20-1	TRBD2	CSARSASGYSYNEQFF	TGCAGTGCTAGGTCGGCTAGCGGATACTCCTACAATGAGCAGTTCTTC
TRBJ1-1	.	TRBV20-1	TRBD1	CSARPGTGSMNTEAFF	TGCAGTGCTAGACCCGGGACAGGGAGCATGAACACTGAAGCTTTCTTT
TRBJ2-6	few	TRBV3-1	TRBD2	CASSRSSGLSGANVLTF	TGTGCCAGCAGCCGGTCTAGCGGGCTGAGCGGGGCCAACGTCCTGACTTTC
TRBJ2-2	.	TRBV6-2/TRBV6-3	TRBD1	CASSILPGGSGELFF	TGTGCCAGCAGCATCCTCCCAGGGGGAAGCGGGGAGCTGTTTTTT
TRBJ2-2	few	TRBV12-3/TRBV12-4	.	CASSLSRTASVAGELFF	TGTGCCAGCAGTTTAAGTCGGACAGCCAGTGTCGCCGGGGAGCTGTTTTTT
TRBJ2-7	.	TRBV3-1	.	CASSQVVYEQYF	TGTGCCAGCAGCCAAGTAGTATACGAGCAGTACTTC
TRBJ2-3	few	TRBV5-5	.	CASSFSSQPADTQYF	TGTGCCAGCAGCTTTTCTTCCCAACCGGCAGATACGCAGTATTTT
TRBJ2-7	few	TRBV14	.	CASSHPVFGDEQYF	TGTGCCAGCAGCCACCCCGTTTTCGGGGACGAGCAGTACTTC
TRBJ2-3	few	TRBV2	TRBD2	CASTLREDGDTQYF	TGTGCCAGCACTCTGCGGGAGGACGGAGATACGCAGTATTTT
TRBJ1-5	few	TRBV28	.	CASSGRNQPQHF	TGTGCCAGCAGCGGCCGTAATCAGCCCCAGCATTTT
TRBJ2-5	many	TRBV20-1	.	CSAGGSREETQYF	TGCAGTGCTGGAGGGAGCAGGGAAGAGACCCAGTACTTC
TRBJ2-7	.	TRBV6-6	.	CASSYSIGAHYEQYF	TGTGCCAGCAGTTACTCGATCGGGGCTCACTACGAGCAGTACTTC
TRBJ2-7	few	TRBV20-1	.	CSARGLVYEQYF	TGCAGTGCTAGAGGACTAGTTTACGAGCAGTACTTC
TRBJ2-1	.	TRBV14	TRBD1	CASSQDTSTGAYNGQFF	TGTGCCAGCAGCCAAGATACTTCGACAGGGGCCTACAATGGGCAGTTCTTC
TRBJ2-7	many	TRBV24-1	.	CATSTGGHEQYF	TGTGCCACCAGTACCGGGGGGCACGAGCAGTACTTC
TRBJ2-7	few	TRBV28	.	CASSSLTSGTYEQYF	TGTGCCAGCAGTTCCCTTACCTCCGGGACCTACGAGCAGTACTTC
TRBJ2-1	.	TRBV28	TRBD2	CASSETSAYNEQFF	TGTGCCAGCAGCGAGACTAGCGCCTACAATGAGCAGTTCTTC
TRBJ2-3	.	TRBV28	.	CASASGTDTQYF	TGTGCCAGCGCTAGTGGCACAGATACGCAGTATTTT
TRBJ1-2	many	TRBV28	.	CASSLVGVKVLGDGYTF	TGTGCCAGCAGTTTGGTCGGGGTTAAGGTCCTCGGGGATGGCTACACCTTC
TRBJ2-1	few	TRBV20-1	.	CSARVSSGEFYNEQFF	TGCAGTGCTAGAGTATCGAGCGGCGAATTCTACAATGAGCAGTTCTTC
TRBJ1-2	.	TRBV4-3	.	CASSQAGAGYTF	TGCGCCAGCAGCCAAGCAGGAGCTGGCTACACCTTC
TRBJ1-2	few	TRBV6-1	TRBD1	CASKWTGPDGYTF	TGTGCCAGCAAATGGACAGGGCCTGATGGCTACACCTTC
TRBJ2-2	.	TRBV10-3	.	CAISELSGTGELFF	TGTGCCATCAGTGAGCTCAGCGGCACCGGGGAGCTGTTTTTT
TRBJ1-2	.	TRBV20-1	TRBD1	CSANGQGSYGYTF	TGCAGTGCTAACGGACAGGGGAGCTATGGCTACACCTTC
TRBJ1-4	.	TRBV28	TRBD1	CASSPQGAGEKLFF	TGTGCCAGCAGCCCGCAGGGGGCCGGTGAAAAACTGTTTTTT
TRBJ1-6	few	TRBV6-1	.	CASSATGSPLHF	TGTGCCAGCAGTGCCACAGGTTCACCCCTCCACTTT
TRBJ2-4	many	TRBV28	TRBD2	CASSTPGGAKNIQYF	TGTGCCAGCAGTACTCCGGGGGGAGCCAAAAACATTCAGTACTTC
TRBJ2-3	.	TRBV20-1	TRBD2	CSARDLLAGPDTQYF	TGCAGTGCTAGAGATTTACTAGCGGGACCCGATACGCAGTATTTT
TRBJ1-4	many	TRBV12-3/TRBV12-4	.	CASRKTRAGEEKLFF	TGTGCCAGCAGAAAAACCCGGGCAGGGGAAGAAAAACTGTTTTTT
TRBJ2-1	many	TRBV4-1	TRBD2	CASSLGSGRVVEQFF	TGCGCCAGCAGCCTCGGTAGCGGGAGAGTCGTTGAGCAGTTCTTC
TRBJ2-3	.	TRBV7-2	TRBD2	CASSVGLAENTDTQYF	TGTGCCAGCAGCGTGGGACTAGCGGAGAACACAGATACGCAGTATTTT
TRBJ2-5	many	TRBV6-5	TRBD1	CASSYAPPGQGGLLQETQYF	TGTGCCAGCAGTTACGCCCCACCGGGACAGGGCGGACTTTTACAAGAGACCCAGTACTTC
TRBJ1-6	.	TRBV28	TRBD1	CASSLSWTGVTGNSPLHF	TGTGCCAGCAGTTTAAGTTGGACAGGGGTCACTGGGAATTCACCCCTCCACTTT
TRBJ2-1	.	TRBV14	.	CASSQDTPSSYNEQFF	TGTGCCAGCAGCCAAGATACACCCAGCTCCTACAATGAGCAGTTCTTC